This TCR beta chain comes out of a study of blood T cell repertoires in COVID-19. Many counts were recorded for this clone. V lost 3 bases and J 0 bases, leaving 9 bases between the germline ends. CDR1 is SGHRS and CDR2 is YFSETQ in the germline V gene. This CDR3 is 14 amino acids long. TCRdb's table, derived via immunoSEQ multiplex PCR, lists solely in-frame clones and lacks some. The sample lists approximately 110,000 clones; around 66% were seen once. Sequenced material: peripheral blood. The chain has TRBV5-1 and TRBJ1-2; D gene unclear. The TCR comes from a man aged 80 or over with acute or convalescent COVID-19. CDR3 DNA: TGCGCCAGCAGCTCCGGGAATACTAACTATGGCTACACCTTC. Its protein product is CASSSGNTNYGYTF.